The TCR beta chain under discussion was sequenced for a study of T-cell memory formation after mild COVID-19. After 5'RACE with constant-segment primers, TCR alpha and TCR beta cDNA libraries carrying sample barcodes and UMIs were obtained. From the 5' RACE reads, TCRdb called clonotypes with MiXCR, one entry per CDR3 protein. The data show under 35,000 distinct CDR3 sequences, roughly 7% seen once. Study outcomes and limitations: Memory sampled before infection contained some responding clones, suggesting cross-reactive memory joined. Clones which contracted sat mainly in CM and EM if CD4+, and in EMRA if CD8+.

This clonotype was recorded at least ten times. Its antigen is not known. CDR1 is MNHEY, CDR2 SMNVEV, per germline (reference sequence). This CDR3 is built from 16 residues. The trim removed 3 bases at V and 4 bases at J, leaving 10 bases unmatched. The receptor comes from an adult woman who had mild COVID-19 (a few samples of this study predate the infection). Cell type and time point are not known. The chain is built from TRBV27 and TRBJ2-7; 9 positions agree with TRBD2. The sequencing sample was made of PBMCs or a T cell subset sorted from them (not recorded which). Here the CDR3 reads CASSFGVGGGAYEQYF. In DNA, the CDR3 is TGTGCCAGCAGTTTCGGCGTGGGCGGGGGGGCGTACGAGCAGTACTTC.